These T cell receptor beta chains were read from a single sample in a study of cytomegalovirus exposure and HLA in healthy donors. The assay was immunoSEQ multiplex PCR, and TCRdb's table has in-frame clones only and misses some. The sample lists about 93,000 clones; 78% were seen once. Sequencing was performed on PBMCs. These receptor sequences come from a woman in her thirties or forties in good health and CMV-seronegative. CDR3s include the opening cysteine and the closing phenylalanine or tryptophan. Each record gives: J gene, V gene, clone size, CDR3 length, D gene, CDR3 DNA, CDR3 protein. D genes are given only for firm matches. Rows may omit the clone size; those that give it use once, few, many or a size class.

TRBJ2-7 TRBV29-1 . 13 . TGCAGCGTCGCGATGACCGGAGCCTACGAGCAGTACTTC CSVAMTGAYEQYF
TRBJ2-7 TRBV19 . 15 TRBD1 TGTGCCAGTAAAGGGACAGGGGTAAACACCTACGAGCAGTACTTC CASKGTGVNTYEQYF
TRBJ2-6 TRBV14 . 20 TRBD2 TGTGCCAGCAGCCCATCTTGGACTAGCGGACCGTCCTCTGGGGCCAACGTCCTGACTTTC CASSPSWTSGPSSGANVLTF
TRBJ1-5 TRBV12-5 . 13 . TGTGCTAGTGGTTACGGGGTCAATCAGCCCCAGCATTTT CASGYGVNQPQHF
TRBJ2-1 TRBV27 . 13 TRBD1 TGTGCCAGCGGGACAGGGGGGAGAGGTGAGCAGTTCTTC CASGTGGRGEQFF
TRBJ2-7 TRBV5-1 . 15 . TGCGCCAGCAGCTTGGCAGCAGGGGTAACCTACGAGCAGTACTTC CASSLAAGVTYEQYF
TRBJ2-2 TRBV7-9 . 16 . TGTGCCAGCAGAACCCGCCGACATACGGACACCGGGGAGCTGTTTTTT CASRTRRHTDTGELFF
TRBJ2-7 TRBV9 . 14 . TGTGCCAGCAGCGTAGGAGCGGAGTTTTACGAGCAGTACTTC CASSVGAEFYEQYF
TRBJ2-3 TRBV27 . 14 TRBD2 TGTGCCCCGCGGGGGGCTCGCAGCACAGATACGCAGTATTTT CAPRGARSTDTQYF
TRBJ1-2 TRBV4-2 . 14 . TGTGCCAGCAGCCAAACCCAGGCTAACTATGGCTACACCTTC CASSQTQANYGYTF
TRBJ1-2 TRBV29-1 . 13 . TGCAGCGTTCGGACTGCTTTTAACTATGGCTACACCTTC CSVRTAFNYGYTF
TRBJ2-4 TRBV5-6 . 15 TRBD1 TGTGCCAGCACCTCTGGGGGACAGGGGACCAACATTCAGTACTTC CASTSGGQGTNIQYF
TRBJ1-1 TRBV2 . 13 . TGTGCCAGCTCGGGGGGCCGCAACACTGAAGCTTTCTTT CASSGGRNTEAFF
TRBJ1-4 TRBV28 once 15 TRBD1 TGTGCCAGCAGTTTTGGGGGACAGGGGAATGAAAAACTGTTTTTT CASSFGGQGNEKLFF
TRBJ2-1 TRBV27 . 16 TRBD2 TGTGCCAGCAGTTTAATCCACGCTAGCGGCTACAATGAGCAGTTCTTC CASSLIHASGYNEQFF
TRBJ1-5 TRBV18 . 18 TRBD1 TGTGCCAGCTCACCTTCCCTGACCCAGGGGGCGCAGGATCAGCCCCAGCATTTT CASSPSLTQGAQDQPQHF
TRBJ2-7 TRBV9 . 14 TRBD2 TGTGCCAGCAGCGGTAGCGGGAGGGCCTCCGAGCAGTACTTC CASSGSGRASEQYF
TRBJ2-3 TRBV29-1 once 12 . TGCAGCGCCCTGAGCCCGACAGATACGCAGTATTTT CSALSPTDTQYF
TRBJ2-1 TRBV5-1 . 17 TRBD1 TGCGCCAGCAGCCTCCTTACAGGGGGCAGTTCCCACAATGAGCAGTTCTTC CASSLLTGGSSHNEQFF
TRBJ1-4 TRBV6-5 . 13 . TGTGCCAGCGCGAGCTCAACTAATGAAAAACTGTTTTTT CASASSTNEKLFF
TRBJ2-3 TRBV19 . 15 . TGTGCCAGTAGTATTTCGCGGACTGGGTGGGATACGCAGTATTTT CASSISRTGWDTQYF
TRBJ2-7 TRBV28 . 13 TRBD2 TGTGCCAGCAGTTTATGGGCTAGCGGCGAGCAGTACTTC CASSLWASGEQYF
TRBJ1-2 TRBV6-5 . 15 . TGTGCCTCACACCGGGGGGGCCTTGGAGGCTATGGCTACACCTTC CASHRGGLGGYGYTF
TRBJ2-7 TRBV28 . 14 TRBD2 TGTGCCAGCACAACGCCAGCGGGACGCTGCGAGCAGTACTTC CASTTPAGRCEQYF
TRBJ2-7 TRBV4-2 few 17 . TGTGCCAGCAGCCAAGAAAAGGGGGAAGGGAGGGTCCACGAGCAGTACTTC CASSQEKGEGRVHEQYF
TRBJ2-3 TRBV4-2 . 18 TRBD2 TGTGCCAGCAGCCAAAACGGGAAGGGACTAGCAGGCACAGATACGCAGTATTTT CASSQNGKGLAGTDTQYF
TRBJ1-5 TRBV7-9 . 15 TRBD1 TGTGCCAGCAGCTTAGGGACAGGGGGCTTTCAGCCCCAGCATTTT CASSLGTGGFQPQHF
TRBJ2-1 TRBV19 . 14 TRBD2 TGTGCCAGTAGTCCCCCGCGGGAGGGAAGTGAGCAGTTCTTC CASSPPREGSEQFF
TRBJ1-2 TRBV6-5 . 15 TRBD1 TGTGCCAGCAGTAGACAGGGGGAATCCTTGAGAGGCTACACCTTC CASSRQGESLRGYTF
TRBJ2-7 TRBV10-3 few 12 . TGTGCCACCGGCAGTTACAGCTACGAGCAGTACTTC CATGSYSYEQYF
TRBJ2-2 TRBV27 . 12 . TGTGCCAGCAGTTTATTCGCCGGGGAGCTGTTTTTT CASSLFAGELFF
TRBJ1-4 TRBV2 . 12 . TGTGCCAGCAGCTTCGGGACAATAGAACTGTTTTTT CASSFGTIELFF
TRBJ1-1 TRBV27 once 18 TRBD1 TGTGCCAGCAGTTTACCTCCTTTTCCGGGACAGGGGTATACCGGGGCTTTCTTT CASSLPPFPGQGYTGAFF
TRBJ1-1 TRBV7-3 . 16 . TGTGCCAGCAGCTTATCCCGTCTGGGGAGGAACACTGAAGCTTTCTTT CASSLSRLGRNTEAFF
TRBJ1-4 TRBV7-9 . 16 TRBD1 TGTGCCAGCAGCCCTGTTCCGGGACAGGGACATGAAAAACTGTTTTTT CASSPVPGQGHEKLFF
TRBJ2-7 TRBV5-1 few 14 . TGCGCCAGCAGCCCGGAGGGTACCTACTACGAGCAGTACTTC CASSPEGTYYEQYF
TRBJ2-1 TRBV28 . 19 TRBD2 TGTGCCAGCAGTGGAGGACTAGCGGGAGTTTATGATGGGTACAATGAGCAGTTCTTC CASSGGLAGVYDGYNEQFF
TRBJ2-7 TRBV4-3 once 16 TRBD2 TGCGCCAGCAGCCAAGTCGCCAGCGGGAGTGCGTACGAGCAGTACTTC CASSQVASGSAYEQYF
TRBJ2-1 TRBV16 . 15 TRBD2 TGTGCCAGCAGCCACCCGGGACTAGCCGACAATGAGCAGTTCTTC CASSHPGLADNEQFF
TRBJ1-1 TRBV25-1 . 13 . TGTGCCAGCAGATTGGGACACAACACTGAAGCTTTCTTT CASRLGHNTEAFF
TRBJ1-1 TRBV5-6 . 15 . TGTGCCAGCAGCTTGGAACCAGGACAGAACACTGAAGCTTTCTTT CASSLEPGQNTEAFF
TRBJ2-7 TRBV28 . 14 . TGTGCCAGCAATAAAGCCTTGTTCTCCTACGAGCAGTACTTC CASNKALFSYEQYF